These 2 T cell receptor beta chains came from one sample sequenced in a study of regulatory T cells in long-lasting Graves disease. Time point indicated: newly diagnosed GD, antithyroid drugs for less than 3 months. RNA from PBMCs was the source of the TCR library. Library construction for TCR beta used iRepertoire HTBI primers and Arm-PCR of CDR3 regions. One entry per CDR3 protein results from TCRdb running MiXCR on the multiplex PCR reads. Of 530,000 or so distinct CDR3 sequences listed, about 16% were seen once; the top ten hold 9.5% to 15%. This sample also appeared in a second study, on T cells in Graves' hyperthyroidism and ophthalmopathy.

The sample in question was peripheral blood mononuclear cells (PBMCs), obtained at new diagnosis, from a patient treated with antithyroid drugs. Every receptor here comes from a man younger than 30 with Graves disease.

V gene TRBV15 combines with J gene TRBJ2-5; D uncertain. Trimming took 0 bases from V and 5 from J, leaving 10 bases between them. This CDR3 comprises 14 residues. Germline CDR1 reads LNHNV; CDR2 reads YYDKDF (reference sequence). This CDR3 is CATSRDRSRETQYF. CDR3 nucleotide sequence: TGTGCCACCAGCAGAGATCGGTCCAGGGAGACCCAGTACTTC.

The chain joins TRBV11-2 to TRBJ2-6; 11 bases align to TRBD1. CDR3 length: 18 amino acids. In germline, CDR1 is SGHAT, CDR2 FQNNGV. The trim removed 5 bases at V and 4 bases at J, leaving 10 bases unmatched. CDR3 DNA sequence: TGTGCCAGCAGCCGAGACAGGACAGGGGGCGCGGGGGCCAACGTCCTGACTTTC. Protein product: CASSRDRTGGAGANVLTF.